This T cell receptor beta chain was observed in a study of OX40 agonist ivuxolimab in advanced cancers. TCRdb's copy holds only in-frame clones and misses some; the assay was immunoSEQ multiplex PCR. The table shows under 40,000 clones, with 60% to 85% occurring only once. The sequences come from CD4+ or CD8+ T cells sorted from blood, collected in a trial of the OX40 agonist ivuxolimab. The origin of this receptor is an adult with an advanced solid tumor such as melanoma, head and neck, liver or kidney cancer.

The CDR3, as DNA: TGCAGCGTCGGGGGTGGGACAGGGACGACCGGGGAGCTGTTTTTT. Its translation is CSVGGGTGTTGELFF. The rearrangement uses TRBV29-1 and TRBJ2-2; 9 nucleotides line up with TRBD1. CDR1 SQVTM and CDR2 ANQGSEA come from the germline V gene. Trimming removed 6 bases from V and 5 bases from J; junction bases left unmatched: 10. There are 15 residues in the CDR3.